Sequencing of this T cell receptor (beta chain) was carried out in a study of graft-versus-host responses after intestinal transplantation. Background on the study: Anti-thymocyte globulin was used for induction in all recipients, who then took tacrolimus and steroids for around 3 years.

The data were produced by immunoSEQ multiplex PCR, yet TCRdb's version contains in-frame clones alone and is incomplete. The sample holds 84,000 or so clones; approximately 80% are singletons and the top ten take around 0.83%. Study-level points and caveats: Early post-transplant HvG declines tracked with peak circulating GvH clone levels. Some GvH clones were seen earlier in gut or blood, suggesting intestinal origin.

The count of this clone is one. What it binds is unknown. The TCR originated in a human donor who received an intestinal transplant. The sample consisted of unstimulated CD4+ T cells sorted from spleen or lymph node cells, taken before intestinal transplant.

CDR3 amino acids: CASSLTETYEQYF. DNA of the CDR3: TGTGCCAGCAGTTTGACAGAGACCTACGAGCAGTACTTC. The rearrangement links TRBV28 to TRBJ2-7, with a possible D match to TRBD1 (5 bases). CDR1 MDHEN and CDR2 SYDVKM come from the germline V gene. The CDR3 loop spans 13 amino acids. The V end lost 3 bases, the J end lost 2 bases, and 8 bases lay between the germline ends.